This T cell receptor beta chain was observed in a study of T-cell memory formation after mild COVID-19. This clonotype showed up just a few times. The antigen is unknown. Findings of the study overall: Contracting clones localized mainly to CM and EM when CD4+ and mainly to EMRA when CD8+. Whether second-wave clones peaking at day 37 were SARS-CoV-2 specific went unconfirmed.

TCRdb used MiXCR to reprocess the 5' RACE reads, holding one entry per CDR3 protein. The data contain about 250,000 distinct CDR3 sequences, 15% of them seen just once; the ten biggest clones take up around 2%. CDR3 size: 13 residues. V lost 5 bases and J 4 bases, leaving 9 bases between the germline ends. The sequencing input was PBMCs or a T cell subset sorted from them (not recorded which). The TCR was taken from an adult woman who had mild COVID-19 (a few samples of this study predate the infection). Cell type and time point are not known. The V call is TRBV12-3 or TRBV12-4, the J call TRBJ1-5; perhaps TRBD1 as D (6 bases). The CDR3 loop reads CASSNRENQPQHF. The DNA for the CDR3 is TGTGCCAGCAGTAACAGGGAGAATCAGCCCCAGCATTTT.